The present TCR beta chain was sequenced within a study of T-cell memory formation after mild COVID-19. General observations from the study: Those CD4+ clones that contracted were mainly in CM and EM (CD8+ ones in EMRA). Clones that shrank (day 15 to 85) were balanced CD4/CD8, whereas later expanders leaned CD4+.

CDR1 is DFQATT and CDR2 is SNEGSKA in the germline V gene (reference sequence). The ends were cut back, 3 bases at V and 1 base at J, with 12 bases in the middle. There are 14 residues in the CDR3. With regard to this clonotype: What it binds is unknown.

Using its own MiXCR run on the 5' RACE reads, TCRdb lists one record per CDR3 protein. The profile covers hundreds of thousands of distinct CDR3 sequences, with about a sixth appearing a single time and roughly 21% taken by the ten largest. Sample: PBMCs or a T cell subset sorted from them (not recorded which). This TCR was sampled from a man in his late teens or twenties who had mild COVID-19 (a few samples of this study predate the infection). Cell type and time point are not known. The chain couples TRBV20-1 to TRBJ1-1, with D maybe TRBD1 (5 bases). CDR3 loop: CSARIGTRNTEAFF. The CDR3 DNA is TGCAGTGCTAGGATCGGGACTAGGAACACTGAAGCTTTCTTT.